The next 8 T cell receptor beta chains were all read from a single sample in a study of blood T cells in healthy people across ages. PCR was performed a second time for 7 to 11 cycles using a sample-barcoded 5' primer and a J-beta primer mix. Each CDR3 protein gets one entry after TCRdb re-called the 5' RACE reads with MiXCR. The table includes about 1.6 million distinct CDR3 sequences, roughly 30% detected once. The material sequenced was blood. These TCRs come from a woman in her twenties or thirties in good health.

There are many counts of this clonotype. In nucleotides, the CDR3 is TGTGCCAGCAGTCCTAGCGGGGGGCGTCCAGATACGCAGTATTTT. Amino acid sequence: CASSPSGGRPDTQYF. This chain links TRBV6-1 with TRBJ2-3, with 11 bases identical to TRBD2. This CDR3 has 15 residues. With 5 bases clipped from V and 4 bases from J, the junction kept 5 bases outside the gene matches. The V gene's germline CDR1 is MNHNS and CDR2 SASEGT.

V is TRBV5-1 and J is TRBJ2-3; 7 positions agree with TRBD1. The V gene's germline CDR1 is SGHRS and CDR2 YFSETQ. The CDR3 covers 15 residues. V lost 0 bases, J lost 4 bases, and 5 bases stayed unmatched. CDR3: CASSLEARGPDTQYF. CDR3 nucleotides: TGCGCCAGCAGCTTGGAAGCGAGGGGGCCAGATACGCAGTATTTT.

This sequence joins TRBV3-1 and TRBJ1-1; TRBD1 aligns across 10 bases. V lost 10 bases to trimming and J lost 4 bases; unmatched junction nucleotides: 6. The CDR3 totals 13 residues. Germline V CDR1 and CDR2: LGHDT, YNNKEL (reference sequence). The CDR3 protein is CATRQGATTEAFF. CDR3 in DNA: TGTGCCACCCGACAGGGGGCGACCACTGAAGCTTTCTTT.

The chain recombines TRBV5-8 with TRBJ1-1, with 8 bases aligning to TRBD1. With 4 bases clipped from V and 1 base from J, the junction kept 9 bases outside the gene matches. CDR1 and CDR2 (germline): SGHTS, YDEGEE. The CDR3 has 16 amino acids. CDR3 sequence: CASSRGQGISNTEAFF. CDR3 DNA: TGTGCCAGCAGCCGCGGACAGGGCATTTCGAACACTGAAGCTTTCTTT.

The V gene is TRBV21-1, the J gene TRBJ2-3; TRBD2, the D gene given by the table, was not confirmed from the DNA. TRBV21-1 is shown as a pseudogene. This CDR3 spans 14 amino acids. As DNA, the CDR3 is TGTGCCAGCAGCTCGCGAGGGTTCCCAGATACGCAGTATTTT. As protein: CASSSRGFPDTQYF.

Concerning this clonotype: An end of the junction differs from the germline gene, which may be a read error. In nucleotides, the CDR3 is TGCGCCGGCAGCCAAGGGGGACTAGCGGGGGGACGAGAGACCCAGTACTTC. Translation: CAGSQGGLAGGRETQYF. The chain employs TRBV4-1 and TRBJ2-5, with 15 bases lining up with TRBD2. The length of the CDR3 is 17 residues. CDR1 MGHRA and CDR2 YSYEKL come from the germline V gene.

V usage is TRBV14 and J usage is TRBJ2-7; D may correspond to TRBD1 or TRBD2 (5 bases each). The CDR3 has 14 residues. Germline CDR1 SGHDN, CDR2 FVKESK. Trimming stripped 2 bases from V and 3 bases from J, with 11 bases between. The CDR3 spells CASSQTLGVYEQYF. In DNA form, the CDR3 reads TGTGCCAGCAGCCAAACTCTGGGGGTCTACGAGCAGTACTTC.

The J gene is TRBJ2-5, the V gene TRBV12-3 or TRBV12-4; D call uncertain. The CDR3 contains 14 residues. Trimming left V 6 bases short and J 3 bases short, with 14 bases between. CDR3 DNA sequence: TGTGCCAGCAGGGAGAAACGCGGTGAAGAGACCCAGTACTTC. The encoded protein is CASREKRGEETQYF.